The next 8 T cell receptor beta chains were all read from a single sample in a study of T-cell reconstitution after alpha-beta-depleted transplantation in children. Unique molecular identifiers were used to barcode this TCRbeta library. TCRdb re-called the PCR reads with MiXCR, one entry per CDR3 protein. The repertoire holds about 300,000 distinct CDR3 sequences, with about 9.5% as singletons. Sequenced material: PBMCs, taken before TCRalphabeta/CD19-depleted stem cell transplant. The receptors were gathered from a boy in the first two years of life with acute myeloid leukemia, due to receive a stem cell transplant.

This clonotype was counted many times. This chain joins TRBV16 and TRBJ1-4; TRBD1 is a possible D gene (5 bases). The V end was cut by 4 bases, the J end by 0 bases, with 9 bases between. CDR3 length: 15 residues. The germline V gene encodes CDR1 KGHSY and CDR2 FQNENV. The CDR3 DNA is TGTGCCAGCAGCCGCGGGACTTCAACTAATGAAAAACTGTTTTTT. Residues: CASSRGTSTNEKLFF.

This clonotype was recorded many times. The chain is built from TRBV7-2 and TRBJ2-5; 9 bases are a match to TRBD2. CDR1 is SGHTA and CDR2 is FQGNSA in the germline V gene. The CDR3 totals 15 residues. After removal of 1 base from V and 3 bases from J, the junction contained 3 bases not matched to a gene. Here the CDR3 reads CASSLEAGGKETQYF. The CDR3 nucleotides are TGTGCCAGCAGCTTAGAAGCGGGGGGAAAAGAGACCCAGTACTTC.

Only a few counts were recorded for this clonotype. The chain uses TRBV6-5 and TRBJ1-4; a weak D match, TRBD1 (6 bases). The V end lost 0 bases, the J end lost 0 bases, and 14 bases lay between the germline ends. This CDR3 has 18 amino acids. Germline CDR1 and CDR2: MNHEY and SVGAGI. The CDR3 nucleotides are TGTGCCAGCAGTTACTCGTGGGGGGCCCCGTCAACTAATGAAAAACTGTTTTTT. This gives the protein CASSYSWGAPSTNEKLFF.

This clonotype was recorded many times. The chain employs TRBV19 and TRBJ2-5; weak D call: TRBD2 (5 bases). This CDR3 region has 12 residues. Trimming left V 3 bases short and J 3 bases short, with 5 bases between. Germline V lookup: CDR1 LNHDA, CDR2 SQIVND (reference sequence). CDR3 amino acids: CASSIGEETQYF. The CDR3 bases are TGTGCCAGTAGTATCGGGGAAGAGACCCAGTACTTC.

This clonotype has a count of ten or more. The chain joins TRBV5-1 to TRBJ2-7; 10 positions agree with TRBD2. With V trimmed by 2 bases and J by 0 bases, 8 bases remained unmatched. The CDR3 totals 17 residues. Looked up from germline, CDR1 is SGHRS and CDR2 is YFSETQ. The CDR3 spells CASSFSKLAGVSYEQYF. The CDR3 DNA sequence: TGCGCCAGCAGCTTCTCGAAGCTAGCGGGGGTCTCCTACGAGCAGTACTTC.

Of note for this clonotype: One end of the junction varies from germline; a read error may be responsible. The CDR3 loop is CCARVTEIAGGSYEQYF. Here the CDR3 DNA reads TGCTGTGCTAGAGTTACTGAGATAGCGGGGGGGAGCTACGAGCAGTACTTC. This rearrangement joins TRBV20-1 to TRBJ2-7; 11 positions match TRBD2. Germline loops: CDR1 DFQATT, CDR2 SNEGSKA (reference sequence). The CDR3 totals 17 residues.

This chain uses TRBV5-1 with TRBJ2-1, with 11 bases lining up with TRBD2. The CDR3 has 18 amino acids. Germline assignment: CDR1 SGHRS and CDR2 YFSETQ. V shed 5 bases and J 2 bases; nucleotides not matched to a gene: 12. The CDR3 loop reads CASRDQVAGGSPYNEQFF. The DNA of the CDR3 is TGCGCCAGCAGGGACCAAGTAGCGGGAGGGAGCCCCTACAATGAGCAGTTCTTC.

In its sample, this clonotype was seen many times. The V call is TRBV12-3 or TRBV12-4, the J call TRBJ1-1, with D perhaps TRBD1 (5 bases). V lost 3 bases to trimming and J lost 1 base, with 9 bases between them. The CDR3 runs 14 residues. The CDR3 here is CASSFRQKNTEAFF. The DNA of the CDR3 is TGTGCCAGCAGTTTTAGACAGAAGAACACTGAAGCTTTCTTT.